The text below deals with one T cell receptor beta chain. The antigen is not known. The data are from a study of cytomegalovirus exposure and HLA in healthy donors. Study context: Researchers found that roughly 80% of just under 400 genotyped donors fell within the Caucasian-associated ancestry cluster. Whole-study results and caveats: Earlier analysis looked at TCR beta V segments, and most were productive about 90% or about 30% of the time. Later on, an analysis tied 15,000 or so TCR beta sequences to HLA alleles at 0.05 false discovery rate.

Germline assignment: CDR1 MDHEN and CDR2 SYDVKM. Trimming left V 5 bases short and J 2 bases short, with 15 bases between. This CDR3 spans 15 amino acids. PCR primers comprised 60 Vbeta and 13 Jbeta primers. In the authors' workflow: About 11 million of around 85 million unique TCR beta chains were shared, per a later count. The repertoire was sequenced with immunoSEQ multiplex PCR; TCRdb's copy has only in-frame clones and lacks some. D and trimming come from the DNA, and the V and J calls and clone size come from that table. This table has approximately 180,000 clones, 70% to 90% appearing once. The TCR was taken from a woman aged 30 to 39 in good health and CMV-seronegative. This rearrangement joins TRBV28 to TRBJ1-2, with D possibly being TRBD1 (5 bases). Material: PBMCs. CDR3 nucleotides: TGTGCCAGCAGTACAACAGGAACGCCGAACTATGGCTACACCTTC. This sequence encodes CASSTTGTPNYGYTF.